Each of the 4 T cell receptor beta chains below was sequenced from the same sample in a study of OX40 agonist ivuxolimab in advanced cancers. Libraries were prepared by immunoSEQ multiplex PCR; TCRdb keeps only in-frame clonotypes and omits some of them. The profile shows 40,000 to 55,000 clones, approximately 90% of them singletons. Sequencing was performed on CD4+ or CD8+ T cells sorted from blood, taken in a trial of the OX40 agonist ivuxolimab. The origin of the receptors is an adult with an advanced solid tumor such as melanoma, head and neck, liver or kidney cancer.

This rearrangement joins TRBV11-3 to TRBJ2-2; no definite D call. Germline V lookup: CDR1 SGHNT, CDR2 YENEEA. The CDR3 runs to 13 residues. V was trimmed by 5 bases and J by 8 bases, leaving 12 bases between them. CDR3 coding DNA: TGTGCCAGCAGCACCCGATCAAGTGGGGAGCTGTTTTTT. This sequence encodes CASSTRSSGELFF. Based on the CDR3 plus reference TRBV11-3 and TRBJ2-2, the full variable domain is EAGVVQSPRYKIIEKKQPVAFWCNPISGHNTLYWYLQNLGQGPELLIRYENEEAVDDSQLPKDRFSAERLKGVDSTLKIQPAELGDSAVYLCASSTRSSGELFFGEGSRLTVL.

This chain links TRBV2 with TRBJ2-5; perhaps TRBD1 as D (6 bases). V lost 6 bases and J 5 bases, leaving 16 bases between the germline ends. Germline assignment: CDR1 SNHLY and CDR2 FYNNEI. The CDR3 is 14 amino acids. The CDR3 DNA sequence: TGTGCCAGCAGGTGGACAGACCTCCCGGAGACCCAGTACTTC. Protein: CASRWTDLPETQYF.

This clone has just one count. CDR3 region: CASSLLASTDTQYF. DNA of the CDR3: TGCGCCAGCAGCTTACTAGCTAGCACAGATACGCAGTATTTT. The chain uses TRBV5-1 and TRBJ2-3, with D possibly being TRBD2 (6 bases). This CDR3 is 14 amino acids long. V lost 2 bases and J lost 0, with 7 bases in between. Germline assignment: CDR1 SGHRS and CDR2 YFSETQ.

The chain recombines TRBV27 with TRBJ2-7; either TRBD1 or TRBD2 may fit D (5 bases each). Trimming removed 1 base at V and 6 bases at J, with 13 bases between. Germline V gene data show CDR1 as MNHEY and CDR2 as SMNVEV (reference sequence). The CDR3 sequence is 14 residues long. The CDR3 DNA is TGTGCCAGCAGTTTATATTCAGGGACGCCCGAGCAGTACTTC. This gives the protein CASSLYSGTPEQYF.